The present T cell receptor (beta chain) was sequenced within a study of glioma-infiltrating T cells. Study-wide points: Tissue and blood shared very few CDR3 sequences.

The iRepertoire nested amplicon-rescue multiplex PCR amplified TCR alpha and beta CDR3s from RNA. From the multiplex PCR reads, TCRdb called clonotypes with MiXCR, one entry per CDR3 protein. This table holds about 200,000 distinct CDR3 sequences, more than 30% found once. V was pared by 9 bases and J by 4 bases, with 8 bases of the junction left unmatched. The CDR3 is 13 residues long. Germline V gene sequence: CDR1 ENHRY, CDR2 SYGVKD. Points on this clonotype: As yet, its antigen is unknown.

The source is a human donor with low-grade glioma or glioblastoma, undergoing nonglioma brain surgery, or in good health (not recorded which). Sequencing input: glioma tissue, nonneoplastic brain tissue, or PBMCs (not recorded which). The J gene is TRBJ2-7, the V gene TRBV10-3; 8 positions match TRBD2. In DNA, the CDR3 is TGTGCCATGAGCGGGAGTGAAGTTTACGAGCAGTACTTC. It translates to CAMSGSEVYEQYF.